The 21 T cell receptor beta chains listed next were all sequenced from one sample in a study of cytomegalovirus exposure and HLA in healthy donors. Amplification used 60 Vbeta primers and 13 Jbeta primers. Here immunoSEQ multiplex PCR was the method, and the copy in TCRdb shows in-frame clones only, minus some. This table holds 100,000 to 140,000 clones, around 80% found once. Sequencing was performed on PBMCs. The receptors stem from a man aged 30 to 45 in good health and CMV-seropositive.

J is TRBJ2-2 and V is TRBV2; perhaps TRBD2 as D (5 bases). Trimming took 6 bases from V and 4 from J, leaving 6 bases between them. CDR3 length: 12 amino acids. Germline V gives CDR1 SNHLY, CDR2 FYNNEI. CDR3 nucleotides: TGTGCCAGCAGGGACTTCACCGGGGAGCTGTTTTTT. Protein product: CASRDFTGELFF. Full variable domain (rest looked up from reference TRBV2 and TRBJ2-2): EPEVTQTPSHQVTQMGQEVILRCVPISNHLYFYWYRQILGQKVEFLVSFYNNEISEKSEIFDDQFSVERPDGSNFTLKIRSTKLEDSAMYFCASRDFTGELFFGEGSRLTVL.

This chain joins TRBV6-4 and TRBJ1-2, with 9 bases aligning to TRBD1. With 1 base clipped from V and 8 bases from J, the junction kept 8 bases outside the gene matches. CDR1 and CDR2 (germline): MRHNA, SNTAGT. The CDR3 runs to 15 residues. In DNA, the CDR3 is TGTGCCAGCAGTGACTTCCAACAGGGGGCTGACGGCTACACCTTC. It encodes CASSDFQQGADGYTF.

V usage is TRBV9 and J usage is TRBJ2-3; 15 bases are a match to TRBD2. The CDR3 has 16 amino acids. V was pared by 4 bases and J by 8 bases, with 8 bases of the junction left unmatched. Germline V gives CDR1 SGDLS, CDR2 YYNGEE. CDR3 region: CASSSVPGLAGGTQYF. CDR3 nucleotide sequence: TGTGCCAGCAGCTCCGTCCCGGGACTAGCGGGGGGTACGCAGTATTTT.

This clone occurred once. The chain employs TRBV13 and TRBJ2-7, with 16 nucleotides matching TRBD2. Germline trimming cut 5 bases from V and 3 bases from J; bases unmatched to any gene: 7. CDR3 length equals 17 residues. CDR1 is PRHDT and CDR2 is FYEKMQ in the germline V gene (reference sequence). The CDR3 loop reads CASSAGTSGGVGYEQYF. The CDR3, as DNA: TGTGCCAGCAGCGCCGGGACTAGCGGGGGGGTCGGCTACGAGCAGTACTTC.

The chain links TRBV5-1 to TRBJ1-4; 7 nucleotides agree with TRBD1. Unmatched junction bases numbered 8, after V lost 3 bases and J lost 6 bases. CDR1 SGHRS and CDR2 YFSETQ come from the germline V gene. This CDR3 is 15 amino acids long. CDR3 sequence: CASSSQGNRDEKLFF. The CDR3 DNA reads TGCGCCAGCAGCTCACAGGGGAACCGTGATGAAAAACTGTTTTTT.

The chain combines TRBV9 with TRBJ1-5, with D uncertain. The CDR3 has 15 amino acids. Germline-derived CDR1 and CDR2 are SGDLS and YYNGEE. With 2 bases removed from V and 4 bases from J, the gap between germline ends came to 13 bases. CDR3 DNA: TGTGCCAGCAGCGTGGGTGAGACACAAAATCAGCCCCAGCATTTT. Its translation is CASSVGETQNQPQHF.

This clone has more than one count but fewer than ten. The J gene is TRBJ2-1, the V gene TRBV2; TRBD2 might be the D (6 bases). The V and J ends lost 9 bases and 2 bases respectively, with 17 bases between them. The germline V gene has CDR1 SNHLY and CDR2 FYNNEI. CDR3 length equals 15 residues. CDR3: CARGDSSSPYNEQFF. The CDR3 DNA reads as TGTGCCAGGGGGGACTCCAGCAGCCCCTACAATGAGCAGTTCTTC.

The genes are TRBV2 and TRBJ2-2; D possibly corresponds to TRBD1 (8 bases). Germline V gene data show CDR1 as SNHLY and CDR2 as FYNNEI. The ends were cut back, 3 bases at V and 6 bases at J, with 20 bases in the middle. The CDR3 has 17 amino acids. Here the CDR3 DNA reads TGTGCCAGCAGTGAGCGGGGGAGGACAGGGTGGGCCGGGGAGCTGTTTTTT. The encoded protein is CASSERGRTGWAGELFF.

The V and J genes are TRBV2 and TRBJ2-4; a possible D gene is TRBD2 (6 bases). V was trimmed by 8 bases and J by 5 bases, leaving 13 bases between them. CDR1 is SNHLY and CDR2 is FYNNEI in the germline V gene. This CDR3 has 13 amino acids. The CDR3 nucleotides read TGTGCCAGCCGGAGAGGGACTGAAAACATTCAGTACTTC. Translated, it gives CASRRGTENIQYF.

The genes are TRBV5-1 and TRBJ2-7; D is undetermined. Trimming pared 3 bases from V and 1 base from J, leaving 5 bases between. CDR1 and CDR2 from the germline V gene are SGHRS and YFSETQ. The CDR3 has 12 amino acids. The CDR3: CASSSESYEQYF. In DNA, the CDR3 is TGCGCCAGCAGCTCAGAATCCTACGAGCAGTACTTC.

V and J are TRBV7-9 and TRBJ2-3; 10 positions agree with TRBD2. Germline CDR1 SEHNR, CDR2 FQNEAQ (reference sequence). This CDR3 has 15 residues. Trimming removed 1 base from V and 5 bases from J; junction bases left unmatched: 3. The CDR3 sequence: CASSLEAGGLDTQYF. CDR3 coding DNA: TGTGCCAGCAGCTTAGAAGCGGGGGGGCTAGATACGCAGTATTTT.

Only a few counts were recorded for this clone. The chain has TRBV30 and TRBJ1-5, with no clear D. The CDR3 contains 12 residues. Trimming took 1 base from V and 6 from J, leaving 7 bases between them. Germline loops: CDR1 GTSNPN, CDR2 SVGIG (reference sequence). The CDR3 sequence: CAWSAGTQPQHF. CDR3 nucleotides: TGTGCCTGGAGTGCAGGAACTCAGCCCCAGCATTTT. Combining the CDR3 with reference TRBV30 and TRBJ1-5 gives the whole variable domain SQTIHQWPATLVQPVGSPLSLECTVEGTSNPNLYWYRQAAGRGLQLLFYSVGIGQISSEVPQNLSASRPQDRQFILSSKKLLLSDSGFYLCAWSAGTQPQHFGDGTRLSIL.

The chain carries TRBV6-1 and TRBJ2-2, with TRBD1 as a possible D gene (5 bases). Germline CDR1 reads MNHNS; CDR2 reads SASEGT. This CDR3 has 13 residues. The V gene lost 9 bases and the J gene lost 5 bases, with 13 bases spanning the gap. The CDR3 spells CASSTEPTGELFF. CDR3 DNA: TGTGCCAGTTCGACAGAGCCGACCGGGGAGCTGTTTTTT.

The chain joins TRBV6-1 to TRBJ1-5; D ambiguous. In germline, CDR1 is MNHNS, CDR2 SASEGT. V was pared by 6 bases and J by 9 bases, with 3 bases between. The CDR3 is 9 residues long. The CDR3 DNA sequence: TGTGCCAGCAGCGTGCCCCAGCATTTT. Translation: CASSVPQHF.

The J gene is TRBJ2-7, the V gene TRBV4-2; 9 nucleotides match TRBD1. This CDR3 comprises 15 residues. With V trimmed by 3 bases and J by 2 bases, 5 bases remained unmatched. Germline V lookup: CDR1 LGHNA, CDR2 YNFKEQ. In DNA, the CDR3 is TGTGCCAGCAGCCAGGTGGGACAGGGAGCCTACGAGCAGTACTTC. Its protein product is CASSQVGQGAYEQYF.

J is TRBJ1-5 and V is TRBV5-1, with D possibly matching TRBD1 (6 bases). The germline gives CDR1 SGHRS, CDR2 YFSETQ. The CDR3 length is 14 residues. The V end was cut by 1 base, the J end by 7 bases, with 12 bases between. CDR3 residues: CASSLIPGEQPQHF. CDR3 nucleotides: TGCGCCAGCAGCTTGATTCCAGGGGAACAGCCCCAGCATTTT.

The V call is TRBV7-2, the J call TRBJ1-6, with no clear D. The V gene's germline CDR1 is SGHTA and CDR2 FQGNSA. V was shortened by 5 bases and J by 10 bases, with 18 bases between the two germline ends. The CDR3 has 15 amino acids. The CDR3 region is CASSPPRGYGSPLHF. For the CDR3, the DNA is TGTGCCAGCAGCCCCCCACGAGGGTATGGATCACCCCTCCACTTT.

J is TRBJ1-1 and V is TRBV30; 7 bases map to TRBD1. Trimming removed 2 bases from V and 4 bases from J; junction bases left unmatched: 4. The CDR3 is made up of 13 amino acids. Germline V gene sequence: CDR1 GTSNPN, CDR2 SVGIG (reference sequence). The CDR3 DNA sequence: TGTGCCTGGAGTCCGACAGGGAGCACTGAAGCTTTCTTT. This translates into CAWSPTGSTEAFF. Based on the CDR3 plus reference TRBV30 and TRBJ1-1, the full variable domain is SQTIHQWPATLVQPVGSPLSLECTVEGTSNPNLYWYRQAAGRGLQLLFYSVGIGQISSEVPQNLSASRPQDRQFILSSKKLLLSDSGFYLCAWSPTGSTEAFFGQGTRLTVV.

The chain has TRBV13 and TRBJ2-7, with D possibly TRBD1 on 6 matching bases. V lost 6 bases, J lost 2 bases, and 17 bases lay in between. CDR1 is PRHDT, CDR2 FYEKMQ, per germline (reference sequence). The CDR3 runs to 15 residues. The CDR3 coding sequence is TGTGCCAGCAGATCCAGTTTGGACAGTCCCTACGAGCAGTACTTC. Its translation is CASRSSLDSPYEQYF.

This chain connects TRBV19 to TRBJ1-1; 7 bases are a match to TRBD1. There are 15 residues in the CDR3. Trimming cost V 6 bases and J 8 bases; bases outside gene matches: 15. Germline V gives CDR1 LNHDA, CDR2 SQIVND (reference sequence). The CDR3 sequence: CASSESLNDRVEAFF. CDR3 DNA: TGTGCCAGTAGCGAATCACTTAACGACAGGGTCGAAGCTTTCTTT.

V usage is TRBV10-2 and J usage is TRBJ1-1; D is possibly TRBD1 (6 bases). V dropped 10 bases and J dropped 5 bases, with 17 bases sitting between them. Germline V gene data show CDR1 as WSHSY and CDR2 as SAAADI. This CDR3 region has 13 residues. In nucleotides, the CDR3 is TGCGCCACCGTCAGGGGTGATACGACTGAAGCTTTCTTT. Translating gives CATVRGDTTEAFF.